Following are 32 T cell receptor beta chains from one sample sequenced in a study of blood T cell repertoires in COVID-19 (TCRdb year 2020). Library construction relied on the immunoSEQ multiplex PCR assay. This immuneACCESS table, as held by TCRdb, lists in-frame sequences with V and J called but not all clones. Of the missing ones, under half trace to an unresolved V gene in checked studies; the others have no known cause. This sample holds hundreds of thousands of clones; 86% were observed only once. The ten largest clones represent over 2% of the sample. Specimen: peripheral blood. All receptors come from a woman aged 25 to 39 who had recovered from COVID-19.

The CDR3 DNA follows: TGTGCCTGGAGTGTCTCCAGGGGTGCTGGTGGAGACGAGCAGTACTTC. This codes for CAWSVSRGAGGDEQYF. The genes are TRBV30 and TRBJ2-7, with D possibly being TRBD1 (6 bases). V was shortened by 0 bases and J by 5 bases, with 20 bases between the two germline ends. Germline CDR1 and CDR2: GTSNPN and SVGIG (reference sequence). The CDR3 runs 16 residues. The variable domain in full, with the rest retrieved from reference TRBV30 and TRBJ2-7, is SQTIHQWPATLVQPVGSPLSLECTVEGTSNPNLYWYRQAAGRGLQLLFYSVGIGQISSEVPQNLSASRPQDRQFILSSKKLLLSDSGFYLCAWSVSRGAGGDEQYFGPGTRLTVT.

V is TRBV29-1 and J is TRBJ2-6; a weak D match, TRBD1 (6 bases). Between the trimmed V and J ends, which lost 4 bases and 0 bases, there was a span of 22 bases. The CDR3 is made up of 19 amino acids. CDR1 is SQVTM, CDR2 ANQGSEA, per germline. The CDR3 is CSVVSTDSGVVSGANVLTF. Here the CDR3 DNA reads TGCAGCGTTGTTTCTACGGATTCAGGGGTTGTCTCTGGGGCCAACGTCCTGACTTTC.

The genes are TRBV20-1 and TRBJ2-1; 9 nucleotides line up with TRBD1. The CDR3 runs to 11 residues. The germline V gene has CDR1 DFQATT and CDR2 SNEGSKA (reference sequence). The V gene end was trimmed by 5 bases and the J gene end by 7 bases; junction bases not matched to a gene: 0. CDR3 coding DNA: TGCAGTGCTGGACAGGGGAATGAGCAGTTCTTC. Its protein product is CSAGQGNEQFF.

The chain is built from TRBV28 and TRBJ1-1, with 7 bases matching TRBD1. CDR1 is MDHEN, CDR2 SYDVKM, per germline. Trimming cost V 4 bases and J 11 bases; bases outside gene matches: 4. This CDR3 comprises 11 residues. As DNA, the CDR3 is TGTGCCAGCAGTTCACAGGGGTTGGCTTTCTTT. It encodes CASSSQGLAFF.

The rearrangement links TRBV3-1 (or the pseudogene TRBV3-2) to TRBJ1-1, with D perhaps matching TRBD1 (5 bases). From germline, CDR1 is LGHDT and CDR2 YNNKEL (reference sequence). The CDR3 spans 13 residues. Trimming left V 7 bases short and J 5 bases short, with 14 bases between. This CDR3 is CASTVIGGTEAFF. CDR3 sequence (DNA): TGTGCCAGCACTGTCATCGGGGGAACTGAAGCTTTCTTT.

The chain employs TRBV11-2 and TRBJ1-6; TRBD1 agrees at 11 bases. CDR3 length: 15 amino acids. With V trimmed by 1 base and J by 10 bases, 3 bases remained unmatched. Germline V gives CDR1 SGHAT, CDR2 FQNNGV. The CDR3 nucleotides are TGTGCCAGCAGCTTAGCGGGACAGGGGGGATCACCCCTCCACTTT. Protein: CASSLAGQGGSPLHF.

This chain joins TRBV5-6 and TRBJ2-1; D not resolved. Per the germline V gene, CDR1 is SGHDT and CDR2 is YYEEEE. V lost 6 bases and J lost 0, with 13 bases in between. The CDR3 sequence is 15 residues long. This CDR3 reads CASTKSRSSYNEQFF. The CDR3 coding sequence is TGTGCCAGCACCAAGTCGCGGAGCTCCTACAATGAGCAGTTCTTC.

This clone was detected once. The chain has TRBV27 and TRBJ1-6, with 8 bases that match TRBD1. CDR1 and CDR2 from the germline V gene are MNHEY and SMNVEV (reference sequence). The J segment lost 4 bases and the V segment lost 5 bases, leaving 7 bases of the junction unmatched. The CDR3 contains 16 residues. CDR3 in amino acids: CASSHLQGAYNSPLHF. The CDR3 DNA is TGTGCCAGCAGTCATCTGCAGGGGGCGTATAATTCACCCCTCCACTTT.

The J gene is TRBJ1-5, the V gene TRBV4-1; maybe TRBD1 (5 bases). Trimming took off 1 base at V and 7 bases at J, with 14 bases between the two ends. Germline lookup yields CDR1 MGHRA and CDR2 YSYEKL. The CDR3 contains 15 residues. CDR3 bases: TGCGCCAGCAGCCAAGTCCCTCGGGGGGACCAGCCCCAGCATTTT. As protein: CASSQVPRGDQPQHF.

The rearrangement links TRBV5-6 to TRBJ1-2, with a weak D call TRBD1 (5 bases). The CDR3 covers 14 residues. Germline V gene lookup returns CDR1 SGHDT and CDR2 YYEEEE. The V end was cut by 1 base, the J end by 6 bases, with 13 bases between. CDR3 sequence reads: CASSLLGQSNGYTF. DNA for the CDR3: TGTGCCAGCAGCTTGTTGGGGCAGTCCAATGGCTACACCTTC.

The chain is built from TRBV27 and TRBJ1-5; D perhaps matches TRBD1 (6 bases). Trimming removed 3 bases at V and 5 bases at J, with 11 bases between. This CDR3 has 14 residues. CDR1 is MNHEY and CDR2 is SMNVEV in the germline V gene (reference sequence). CDR3 in DNA: TGTGCCAGCAGTTTGTACAGGGACGATCAGCCCCAGCATTTT. This gives the protein CASSLYRDDQPQHF.

The rearrangement joins TRBV7-2 to TRBJ1-2; 7 nucleotides match TRBD1. This CDR3 comprises 14 residues. V gave up 5 bases and J gave up 7 bases; unmatched junction bases: 10. Germline V lookup: CDR1 SGHTA, CDR2 FQGNSA. CDR3 residues: CASSVNRGGGGYTF. CDR3 coding DNA: TGTGCCAGCAGCGTAAACAGGGGTGGCGGTGGCTACACCTTC.

Comments on this clone: Additional DNA sequences in this sample encode the identical CDR3. The chain has TRBV19 and TRBJ1-5; no firm D call. Trimming pared 2 bases from V and 0 bases from J, leaving 5 bases between. Germline V CDR1 and CDR2: LNHDA, SQIVND (reference sequence). The CDR3 is made up of 14 amino acids. The CDR3 nucleotides are TGTGCCAGTAGTATAACGGGTAGCAATCAGCCCCAGCATTTT. Translation: CASSITGSNQPQHF.

The chain has TRBV4-2 and TRBJ2-1, with D perhaps TRBD1 (5 bases). Germline loops: CDR1 LGHNA, CDR2 YNFKEQ. V lost 1 base and J 2 bases, leaving 21 bases between the germline ends. The CDR3 has 19 residues. The chain's CDR3 is CASSQVRTLKGYPYNEQFF. The CDR3 region has the DNA TGTGCCAGCAGCCAAGTTAGGACACTCAAGGGGTACCCCTACAATGAGCAGTTCTTC.

The rearrangement links TRBV5-6 to TRBJ2-7; TRBD2 matches at 7 bases. The CDR3 extends over 13 amino acids. Per the germline V gene, CDR1 is SGHDT and CDR2 is YYEEEE. Trimming at V came to 4 bases and at J to 3 bases, leaving 4 bases not matched to a gene. The CDR3 DNA reads TGTGCCAGCAGCCCCGGGGGGAACTACGAGCAGTACTTC. Its translation is CASSPGGNYEQYF.

This clone has more than one count but fewer than ten. V and J are TRBV4-1 and TRBJ1-1; D remains ambiguous. With 4 bases removed from V and 1 base from J, the gap between germline ends came to 13 bases. The germline V gene encodes CDR1 MGHRA and CDR2 YSYEKL. This CDR3 has 15 residues. Written as DNA, the CDR3 is TGCGCCAGCAGCCTTCCCGCAGGAGGGAACACTGAAGCTTTCTTT. It yields the protein CASSLPAGGNTEAFF.

V usage is TRBV27 and J usage is TRBJ1-6, with 9 bases fitting TRBD1. CDR3 length: 14 amino acids. The germline V gene has CDR1 MNHEY and CDR2 SMNVEV (reference sequence). V lost 3 bases to trimming and J lost 9 bases; unmatched junction nucleotides: 3. CDR3 DNA sequence: TGTGCCAGCAGTTTGGGACAGGGTAGTTCACCCCTCCACTTT. Its translation: CASSLGQGSSPLHF.

The gene calls are TRBV7-3 and TRBJ2-7; D may be TRBD2 (6 bases). V was trimmed by 2 bases and J by 3 bases, leaving 8 bases between them. This CDR3 comprises 13 residues. The germline gives CDR1 SGHTA, CDR2 FQGTGA. The CDR3 DNA follows: TGTGCCAGCAGCTTAGGTAGCGGCTACGAGCAGTACTTC. It encodes CASSLGSGYEQYF.

V and J are TRBV12-3 or TRBV12-4 and TRBJ2-7, with D possibly being TRBD1 (5 bases). Trimming removed 7 bases at V and 3 bases at J, with 7 bases between. The CDR3 totals 11 residues. The CDR3 DNA reads as TGTGCCAGCACTGACAGCTACGAGCAGTACTTC. This sequence encodes CASTDSYEQYF.

V and J are TRBV7-2 and TRBJ1-5, with 7 bases aligning to TRBD1. Per germline, CDR1 SGHTA and CDR2 FQGNSA. The CDR3 is made up of 14 amino acids. J lost 3 bases, V lost 5 bases, and 4 bases had no gene match. CDR3 residues: CASSPTGDNQPQHF. CDR3 nucleotide sequence: TGTGCCAGCAGCCCAACAGGGGACAATCAGCCCCAGCATTTT.

The V gene is TRBV6-2 or TRBV6-3, the J gene TRBJ2-1; no clear D. V lost 2 bases and J 0 bases, leaving 8 bases between the germline ends. CDR1 and CDR2 from the germline V gene are MNHEY and SVGEGT. The CDR3 sequence is 15 residues long. CDR3: CASSYPRSSYNEQFF. Here the CDR3 DNA reads TGTGCCAGCAGTTACCCCCGTAGCTCCTACAATGAGCAGTTCTTC.

This clone was observed a few times. The chain couples TRBV6-5 to TRBJ2-7, with a weak D call TRBD1 (6 bases). The CDR3 runs 13 residues. Germline values: CDR1 MNHEY, CDR2 SVGAGI. V lost 6 bases and J 6 bases, leaving 15 bases between the germline ends. Here the CDR3 DNA reads TGTGCCAGCAGCTCAGGGGCCTCCGGCGAGCAGTACTTC. Its protein product is CASSSGASGEQYF.

This clone was seen a few times. The J gene is TRBJ2-7, the V gene TRBV7-6, with 9 positions matching TRBD2. CDR1 is SGHVS, CDR2 FNYEAQ, per germline. V gave up 5 bases and J gave up 0 bases; unmatched junction bases: 8. The CDR3 consists of 16 residues. DNA of the CDR3: TGTGCCAGCAGCCAGAGCGGGGGGACTAGCTCCTACGAGCAGTACTTC. As protein: CASSQSGGTSSYEQYF. Together with reference TRBV7-6 and TRBJ2-7, the CDR3 gives the full variable domain: GAGVSQSPRYKVTKRGQDVALRCDPISGHVSLYWYRQALGQGPEFLTYFNYEAQQDKSGLPNDRFSAERPEGSISTLTIQRTEQRDSAMYRCASSQSGGTSSYEQYFGPGTRLTVT.

The chain is built from TRBV6-5 and TRBJ2-5; 9 nucleotides line up with TRBD2. V shed 5 bases and J 6 bases; nucleotides not matched to a gene: 7. Germline CDR1 reads MNHEY; CDR2 reads SVGAGI. The CDR3 is made up of 14 amino acids. CDR3 DNA: TGTGCCAGCAGTCCGACTAGCGGTAGGCAGACCCAGTACTTC. Its protein is CASSPTSGRQTQYF.

This clone appeared once. V gene TRBV3-1 (or the pseudogene TRBV3-2) combines with J gene TRBJ2-3, with 7 bases fitting TRBD2. The CDR3 consists of 14 residues. Germline V CDR1 and CDR2: LGHDT, YNNKEL (reference sequence). V was clipped by 5 bases and J by 2 bases; unmatched bases: 4. CDR3 region: CASSESGTTDTQYF. The CDR3 DNA sequence: TGTGCCAGCAGCGAAAGCGGGACCACAGATACGCAGTATTTT.

This clone was seen once. This chain uses TRBV28 with TRBJ1-2; D gene unclear. V gave up 3 bases and J gave up 6 bases, with 8 bases separating them. Germline CDR1 reads MDHEN; CDR2 reads SYDVKM. This CDR3 has 12 amino acids. CDR3 nucleotide sequence: TGTGCCAGCAGTTTTCGACAACATGGCTACACCTTC. Translating it yields CASSFRQHGYTF.

This chain joins TRBV15 and TRBJ1-4, with D maybe TRBD1 (5 bases). Germline V gene lookup returns CDR1 LNHNV and CDR2 YYDKDF (reference sequence). V gave up 0 bases and J gave up 7 bases, with 12 bases separating them. There are 15 residues in the CDR3. The CDR3 DNA reads as TGTGCCACCAGCAGAGAGGGGGGATTAGGTGAAAAACTGTTTTTT. Translated: CATSREGGLGEKLFF.

The chain employs TRBV28 and TRBJ1-1, with a tentative D call TRBD1 (5 bases). The CDR3 consists of 14 residues. V dropped 6 bases and J dropped 4 bases, with 15 bases sitting between them. Germline V gene sequence: CDR1 MDHEN, CDR2 SYDVKM. This CDR3 is CASRGYGGGTEAFF. CDR3 sequence (DNA): TGTGCCAGCAGAGGCTACGGGGGAGGCACTGAAGCTTTCTTT. The variable domain in full, completed from reference TRBV28 and TRBJ1-1, reads DVKVTQSSRYLVKRTGEKVFLECVQDMDHENMFWYRQDPGLGLRLIYFSYDVKMKEKGDIPEGYSVSREKKERFSLILESASTNQTSMYLCASRGYGGGTEAFFGQGTRLTVV.

This clone was picked up one time. CDR3 DNA: TGTGCCAGCAGCGCCTTCGCGGGGCTCACAGATACGCAGTATTTT. Residues: CASSAFAGLTDTQYF. The V gene is TRBV7-2, the J gene TRBJ2-3, with D tentatively TRBD2 (6 bases). Trimming shortened V by 5 bases and J by 2 bases, and 14 bases separated the two germline ends. The length of the CDR3 is 15 residues. Germline CDR1 SGHTA, CDR2 FQGNSA.

The CDR3 loop reads CASSQLAGGFQTGEQFF. The CDR3 DNA reads as TGTGCCAGCAGCCAGCTAGCGGGAGGGTTCCAGACAGGTGAGCAGTTCTTC. V usage is TRBV4-2 and J usage is TRBJ2-1; TRBD2 aligns across 12 bases. Germline V gene sequence: CDR1 LGHNA, CDR2 YNFKEQ. Germline trimming cut 3 bases from V and 9 bases from J; bases unmatched to any gene: 12. The length of the CDR3 is 17 residues.

This chain uses TRBV7-9 with TRBJ2-5; 10 nucleotides match TRBD2. Germline-derived CDR1 and CDR2 are SEHNR and FQNEAQ (reference sequence). The V gene end was trimmed by 5 bases and the J gene end by 0 bases; junction bases not matched to a gene: 9. The CDR3 spans 17 residues. The CDR3 sequence: CASSPRWTSGNQETQYF. In DNA form, the CDR3 reads TGTGCCAGCAGCCCCCGTTGGACTAGCGGAAACCAAGAGACCCAGTACTTC. Supplemented by reference TRBV7-9 and TRBJ2-5, the full variable domain reads DTGVSQNPRHKITKRGQNVTFRCDPISEHNRLYWYRQTLGQGPEFLTYFQNEAQLEKSRLLSDRFSAERPKGSFSTLEIQRTEQGDSAMYLCASSPRWTSGNQETQYFGPGTRLLVL.

V and J are TRBV4-1 and TRBJ1-2; D gene uncertain. The germline V and J ends were trimmed by 4 bases and 6 bases, with 18 bases remaining between them. Germline values: CDR1 MGHRA, CDR2 YSYEKL. This CDR3 is built from 15 residues. CDR3 DNA sequence: TGCGCCAGCAGCCTGGGAGTCGGTACCTTGGATGGCTACACCTTC. It yields the protein CASSLGVGTLDGYTF.